This TCR beta chain is drawn from a study of identical twins. General observations from the study: The study found excess low generation probability among twin-shared out-of-frame alpha sequences.

V gave up 3 bases and J gave up 10 bases; unmatched junction bases: 15. The V gene's germline CDR1 is SGHRS and CDR2 YFSETQ. The CDR3 consists of 16 residues. A universal primer site was created by template switching, with the cDNA bearing unique molecular identifiers. TCRdb redid the calling of the 5' RACE reads with MiXCR, one entry per CDR3 protein. The table records 400,000 to 550,000 distinct CDR3 sequences, 20% to 25% of them present only once. This clonotype was detected ten times or more. The antigen remains unidentified. Donors uniformly comprised healthy Caucasians. This sample was also put to use in a study of T cells expressing NK-cell markers.

Sequenced sample: CD4+ T cells sorted from blood. The chain is built from TRBV5-1 and TRBJ2-3; 9 nucleotides align to TRBD1. This TCR was recovered from a young woman in good health. CDR3 sequence (DNA): TGCGCCAGCAGCTCATTACCGGGACAGGGCCGACCTGCGCAGTATTTT. This sequence encodes CASSSLPGQGRPAQYF.